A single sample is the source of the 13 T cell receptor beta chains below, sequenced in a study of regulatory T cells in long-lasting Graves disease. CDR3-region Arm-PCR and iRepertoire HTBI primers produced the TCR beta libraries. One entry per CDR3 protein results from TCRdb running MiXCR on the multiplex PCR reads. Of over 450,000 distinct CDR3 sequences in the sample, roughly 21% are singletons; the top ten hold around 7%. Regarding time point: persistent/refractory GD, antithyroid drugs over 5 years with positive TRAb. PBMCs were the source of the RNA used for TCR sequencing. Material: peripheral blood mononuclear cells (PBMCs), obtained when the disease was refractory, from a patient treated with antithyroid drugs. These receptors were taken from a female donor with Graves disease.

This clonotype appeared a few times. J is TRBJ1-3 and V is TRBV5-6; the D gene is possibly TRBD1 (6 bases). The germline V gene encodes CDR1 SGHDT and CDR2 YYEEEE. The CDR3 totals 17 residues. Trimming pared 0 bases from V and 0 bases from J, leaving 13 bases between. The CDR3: CASSLDGGLRSGNTIYF. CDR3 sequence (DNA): TGTGCCAGCAGCTTGGACGGGGGCCTCCGCTCTGGAAACACCATATATTTT.

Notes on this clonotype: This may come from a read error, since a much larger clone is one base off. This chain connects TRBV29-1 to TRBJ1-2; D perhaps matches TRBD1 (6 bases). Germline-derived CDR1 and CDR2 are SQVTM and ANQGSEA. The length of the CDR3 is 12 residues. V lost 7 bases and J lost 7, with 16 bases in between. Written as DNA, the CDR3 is TGCAGCGCCGAGGAGGGGGGCTGTGGCTACACCTTC. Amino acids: CSAEEGGCGYTF.

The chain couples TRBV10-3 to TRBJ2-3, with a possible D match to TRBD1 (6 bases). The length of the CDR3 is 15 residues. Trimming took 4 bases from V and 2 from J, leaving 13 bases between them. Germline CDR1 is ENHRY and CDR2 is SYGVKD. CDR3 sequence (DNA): TGTGCCATCAGTGGTGGACAGAGAGACACAGATACGCAGTATTTT. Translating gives CAISGGQRDTDTQYF.

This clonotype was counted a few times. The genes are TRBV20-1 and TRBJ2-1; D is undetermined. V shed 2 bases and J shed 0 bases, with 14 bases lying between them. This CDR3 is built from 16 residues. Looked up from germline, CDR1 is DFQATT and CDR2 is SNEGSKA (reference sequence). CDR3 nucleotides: TGCAGTGCTAGATCTCGAAATCGCGGCTCCTACAATGAGCAGTTCTTC. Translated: CSARSRNRGSYNEQFF.

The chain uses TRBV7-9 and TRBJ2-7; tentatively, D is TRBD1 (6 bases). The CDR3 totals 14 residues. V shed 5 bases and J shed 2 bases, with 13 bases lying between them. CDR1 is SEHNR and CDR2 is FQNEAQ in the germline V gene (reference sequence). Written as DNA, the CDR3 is TGTGCCAGCAGCCGAACAGGGAACGCCTACGAGCAGTACTTC. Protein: CASSRTGNAYEQYF.

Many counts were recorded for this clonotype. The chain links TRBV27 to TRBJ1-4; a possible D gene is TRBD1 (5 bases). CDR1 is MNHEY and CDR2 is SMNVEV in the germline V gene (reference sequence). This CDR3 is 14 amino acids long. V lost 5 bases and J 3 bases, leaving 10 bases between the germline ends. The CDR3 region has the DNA TGTGCCAGCAGTGCGACAGAGCCTAATGAAAAACTGTTTTTT. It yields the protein CASSATEPNEKLFF.

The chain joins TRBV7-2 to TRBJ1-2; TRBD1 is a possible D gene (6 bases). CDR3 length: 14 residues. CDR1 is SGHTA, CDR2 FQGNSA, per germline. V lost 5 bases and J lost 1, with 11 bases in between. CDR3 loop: CASSRQVDNYGYTF. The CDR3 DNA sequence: TGTGCCAGCAGCCGACAGGTTGATAACTATGGCTACACCTTC.

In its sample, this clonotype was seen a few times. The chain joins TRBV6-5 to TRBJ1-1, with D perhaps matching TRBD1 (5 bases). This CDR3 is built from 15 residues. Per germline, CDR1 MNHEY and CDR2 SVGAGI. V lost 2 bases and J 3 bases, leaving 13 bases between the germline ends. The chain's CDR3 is CASSYGGTPDTEAFF. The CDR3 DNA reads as TGTGCCAGCAGTTACGGGGGGACCCCTGACACTGAAGCTTTCTTT.

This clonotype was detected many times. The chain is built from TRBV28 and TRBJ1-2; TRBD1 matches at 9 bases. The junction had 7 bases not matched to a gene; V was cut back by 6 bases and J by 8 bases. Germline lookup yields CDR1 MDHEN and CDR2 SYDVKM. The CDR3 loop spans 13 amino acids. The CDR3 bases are TGTGCCAGCAGGACAACAGGGGGCAGCGGCTACACCTTC. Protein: CASRTTGGSGYTF.

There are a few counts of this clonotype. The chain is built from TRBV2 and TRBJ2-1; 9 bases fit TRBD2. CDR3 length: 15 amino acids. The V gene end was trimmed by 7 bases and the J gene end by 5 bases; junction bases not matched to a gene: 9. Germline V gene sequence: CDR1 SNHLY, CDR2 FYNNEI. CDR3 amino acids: CASKGGRLADNEQFF. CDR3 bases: TGTGCCAGCAAAGGCGGGAGACTAGCGGACAATGAGCAGTTCTTC.

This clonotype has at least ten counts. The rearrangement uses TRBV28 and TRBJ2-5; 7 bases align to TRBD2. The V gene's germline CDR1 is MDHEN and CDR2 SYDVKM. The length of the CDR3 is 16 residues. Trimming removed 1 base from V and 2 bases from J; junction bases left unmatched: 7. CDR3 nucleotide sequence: TGTGCCAGCAGTTTATTCATCCCGGGACTACAAGAGACCCAGTACTTC. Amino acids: CASSLFIPGLQETQYF.

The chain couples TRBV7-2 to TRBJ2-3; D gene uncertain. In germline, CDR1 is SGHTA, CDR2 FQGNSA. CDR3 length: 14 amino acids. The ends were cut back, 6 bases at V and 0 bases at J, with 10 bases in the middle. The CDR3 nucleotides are TGTGCCAGCAGGACGTCCTATAGCACAGATACGCAGTATTTT. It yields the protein CASRTSYSTDTQYF.

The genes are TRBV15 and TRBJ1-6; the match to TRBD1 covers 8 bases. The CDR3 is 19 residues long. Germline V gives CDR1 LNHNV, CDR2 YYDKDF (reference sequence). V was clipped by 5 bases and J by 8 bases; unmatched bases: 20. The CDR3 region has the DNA TGTGCCACCAGCCGAAACAGGGGGGGGGGGGATTACCTCGATTCACCCCTCCACTTT. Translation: CATSRNRGGGDYLDSPLHF.